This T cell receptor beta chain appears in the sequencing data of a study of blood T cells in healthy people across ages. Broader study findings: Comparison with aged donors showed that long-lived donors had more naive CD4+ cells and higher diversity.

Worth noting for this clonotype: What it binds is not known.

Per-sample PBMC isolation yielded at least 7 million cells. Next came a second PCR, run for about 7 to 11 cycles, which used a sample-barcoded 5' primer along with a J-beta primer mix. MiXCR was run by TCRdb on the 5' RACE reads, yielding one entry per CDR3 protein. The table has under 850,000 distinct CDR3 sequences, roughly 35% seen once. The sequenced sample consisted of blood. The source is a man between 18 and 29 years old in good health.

This CDR3 is CASSLVISPLHF. The CDR3 DNA reads TGTGCCAGCAGCTTAGTTATATCACCCCTCCACTTT. V is TRBV7-2 and J is TRBJ1-6; D gene ambiguous. V was cut by 1 base and J by 10 bases, with 5 bases left in between. This CDR3 is built from 12 residues. CDR1 SGHTA and CDR2 FQGNSA come from the germline V gene.